The T cell receptor beta chain under discussion was sequenced for a study of T cells in Graves' hyperthyroidism and ophthalmopathy. It was RNA transcripts that yielded the amplified TCR beta CDR3 regions. First-round RT-PCR with HTBI primers amplified the TCR CDR3 region. TCRdb reanalysed the multiplex PCR reads using MiXCR and keeps one entry per CDR3 protein. Among approximately 600,000 distinct CDR3 sequences listed, about a fifth were seen once. Concerning this clonotype: Sequence at one end of the junction differs from germline and may be a read error.

Sequenced input: blood. The receptor's source is a man aged 25 to 40 with Graves' ophthalmopathy.

CDR3 in amino acids: CASSYQQGLNTEAFF. The CDR3 DNA reads as TGCGCCAGCAGTTACCAACAGGGGCTGAACACTGAAGCTTTCTTT. The chain carries TRBV6-9 and TRBJ1-1; 7 bases fit TRBD1. Germline V gene sequence: CDR1 MNHGY, CDR2 SVAAGI. This CDR3 has 15 amino acids.